Detailed here is one T cell receptor beta chain. Its antigen is unknown. Researchers divided each subset's genomic DNA evenly across several immunoSEQ plates. The data were produced by immunoSEQ multiplex PCR, yet TCRdb's version contains in-frame clones alone and is incomplete. Of around 700,000 clones listed, about 90% are singletons. This sample was taken from a study of shared clonotypes between healthy human individuals. Study outcomes and limitations: All-four-donor shared clonotypes had higher generation probabilities than non-shared clonotypes did.

CDR3 length equals 18 residues. The V gene end was trimmed by 0 bases and the J gene end by 4 bases; junction bases not matched to a gene: 8. The V gene's germline CDR1 is LGHNA and CDR2 YNFKEQ. CD45RO-negative, CCR7-selected cells formed the naive CD8 fraction, which excluded terminally differentiated effector memory CD45RA+ cells. The receptor was derived from a man aged 30 to 45 in good health. The chain uses TRBV4-2 and TRBJ1-5; 11 bases are a match to TRBD1. The sample consisted of naive CD8+ T cells sorted from blood. CDR3 nucleotide sequence: TGTGCCAGCAGCCAAGAGACGGGGGGACAGGGGGTGAATCAGCCCCAGCATTTT. Protein: CASSQETGGQGVNQPQHF.